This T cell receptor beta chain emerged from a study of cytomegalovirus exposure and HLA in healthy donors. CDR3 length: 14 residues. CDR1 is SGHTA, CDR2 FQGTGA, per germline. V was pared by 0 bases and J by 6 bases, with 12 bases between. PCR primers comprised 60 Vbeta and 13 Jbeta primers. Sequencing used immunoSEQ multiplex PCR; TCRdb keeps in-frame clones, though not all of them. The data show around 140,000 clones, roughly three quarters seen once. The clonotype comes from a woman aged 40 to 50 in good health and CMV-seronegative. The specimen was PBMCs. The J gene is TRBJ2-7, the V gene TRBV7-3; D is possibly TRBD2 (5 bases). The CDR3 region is CASSLTSDRGEQYF. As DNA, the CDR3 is TGTGCCAGCAGCTTAACCTCAGATCGGGGCGAGCAGTACTTC.